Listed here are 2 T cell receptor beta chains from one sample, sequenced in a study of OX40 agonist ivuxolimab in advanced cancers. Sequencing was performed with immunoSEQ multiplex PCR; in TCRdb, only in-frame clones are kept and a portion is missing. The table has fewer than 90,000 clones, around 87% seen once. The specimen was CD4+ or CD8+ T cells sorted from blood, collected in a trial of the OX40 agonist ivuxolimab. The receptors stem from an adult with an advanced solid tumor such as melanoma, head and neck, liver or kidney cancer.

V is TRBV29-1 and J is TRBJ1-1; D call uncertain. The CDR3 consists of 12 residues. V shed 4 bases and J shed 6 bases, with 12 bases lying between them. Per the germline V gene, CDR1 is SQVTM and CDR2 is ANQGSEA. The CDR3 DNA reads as TGCAGCGTTGTCACGGAGTACGCTGAAGCTTTCTTT. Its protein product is CSVVTEYAEAFF. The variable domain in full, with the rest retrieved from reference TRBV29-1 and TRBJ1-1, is SAVISQKPSRDICQRGTSLTIQCQVDSQVTMMFWYRQQPGQSLTLIATANQGSEATYESGFVIDKFPISRPNLTFSTLTVSNMSPEDSSIYLCSVVTEYAEAFFGQGTRLTVV.

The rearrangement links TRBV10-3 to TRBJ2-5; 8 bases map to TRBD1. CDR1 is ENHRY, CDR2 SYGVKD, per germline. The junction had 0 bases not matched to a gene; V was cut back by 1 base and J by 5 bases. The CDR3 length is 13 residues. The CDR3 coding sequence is TGTGCCATCAGTGAGTACAGGGGGGAGACCCAGTACTTC. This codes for CAISEYRGETQYF.